The source of this TCR beta chain is a study of shared clonotypes between healthy human individuals. Study-wide findings and caveats: Clonotypes shared by all four sorted-subset donors had higher generation probabilities than non-shared clonotypes.

V trimming: 6 bases; J trimming: 7 bases; junction bases outside the gene matches: 10. Germline assignment: CDR1 WSHSY and CDR2 SAAADI. The CDR3 is 15 amino acids. Genomic DNA of every subset was divided equally among multiple immunoSEQ plates. Clones were sequenced by immunoSEQ multiplex PCR, and TCRdb holds only the in-frame ones, with some missing. The profile shows around 1 million clones, more than 75% of them singletons. With regard to this clone: Its antigen is currently unknown.

Source material: memory CD4+ T cells sorted from blood. Subset denoted: CD45RA-negative fraction. This clonotype was sampled from a man between 18 and 29 years old in good health. V is TRBV10-2 and J is TRBJ2-7, with TRBD1 identical over 12 bases. The CDR3 bases are TGCGCCAGCAGGTCTCCGGGACAGGGGGCAAGAGAGCAGTACTTC. Encoded protein: CASRSPGQGAREQYF.